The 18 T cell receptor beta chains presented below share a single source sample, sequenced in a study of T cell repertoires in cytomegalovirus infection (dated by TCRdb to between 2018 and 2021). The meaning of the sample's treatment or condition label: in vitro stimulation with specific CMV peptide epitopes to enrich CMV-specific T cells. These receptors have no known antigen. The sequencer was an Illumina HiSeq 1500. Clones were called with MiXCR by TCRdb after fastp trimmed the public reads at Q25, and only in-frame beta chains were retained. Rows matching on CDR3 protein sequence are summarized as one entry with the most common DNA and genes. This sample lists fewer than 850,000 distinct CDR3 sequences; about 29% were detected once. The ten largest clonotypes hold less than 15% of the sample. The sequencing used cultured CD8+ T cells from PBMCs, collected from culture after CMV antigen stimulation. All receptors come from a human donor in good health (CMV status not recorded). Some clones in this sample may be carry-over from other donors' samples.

DNA of the CDR3: TGTGCCAGTAGTACCCGGGAGGATGATACGCAGTATTTT. Amino acids: CASSTREDDTQYF. The chain has TRBV19 and TRBJ2-3; TRBD2 aligns across 7 bases. Trimming at V came to 4 bases and at J to 6 bases, leaving 4 bases not matched to a gene. CDR1 is LNHDA and CDR2 is SQIVND in the germline V gene (reference sequence). The length of the CDR3 is 13 residues.

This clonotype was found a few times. The CDR3 protein is CASSLSGVTDTQYF. CDR3 DNA: TGTGCCAGCAGTCTTAGCGGGGTCACAGATACGCAGTATTTT. The rearrangement links TRBV27 to TRBJ2-3; TRBD2 aligns across 8 bases. Germline V lookup: CDR1 MNHEY, CDR2 SMNVEV (reference sequence). V was pared by 5 bases and J by 2 bases, with 3 bases of the junction left unmatched. The CDR3 runs to 14 residues.

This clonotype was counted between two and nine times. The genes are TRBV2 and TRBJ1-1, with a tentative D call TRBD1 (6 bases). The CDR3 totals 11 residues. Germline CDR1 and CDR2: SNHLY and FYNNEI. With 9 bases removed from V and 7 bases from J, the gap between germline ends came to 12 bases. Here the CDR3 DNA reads TGTGCCAGTTCTGGGGGCGTTGAAGCTTTCTTT. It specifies CASSGGVEAFF.

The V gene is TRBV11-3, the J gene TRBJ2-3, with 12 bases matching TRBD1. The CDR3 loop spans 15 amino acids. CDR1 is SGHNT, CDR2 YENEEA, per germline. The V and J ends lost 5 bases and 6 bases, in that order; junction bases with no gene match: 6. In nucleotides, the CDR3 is TGTGCCAGCAGCCCCGGGGACAGGGGGCATGATACGCAGTATTTT. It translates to CASSPGDRGHDTQYF.

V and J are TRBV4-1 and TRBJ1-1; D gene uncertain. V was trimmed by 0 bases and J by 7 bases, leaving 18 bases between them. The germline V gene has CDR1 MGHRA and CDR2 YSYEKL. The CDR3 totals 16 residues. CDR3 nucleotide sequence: TGCGCCAGCAGCCAAGAGGGAGTACTACAGCAGCTTGAAGCTTTCTTT. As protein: CASSQEGVLQQLEAFF.

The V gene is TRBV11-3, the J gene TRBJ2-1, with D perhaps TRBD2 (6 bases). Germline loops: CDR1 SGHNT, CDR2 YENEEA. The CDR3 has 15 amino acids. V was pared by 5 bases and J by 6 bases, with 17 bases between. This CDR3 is CASSPRLVGFNEQFF. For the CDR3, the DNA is TGTGCCAGCAGCCCGAGACTAGTGGGGTTCAATGAGCAGTTCTTC.

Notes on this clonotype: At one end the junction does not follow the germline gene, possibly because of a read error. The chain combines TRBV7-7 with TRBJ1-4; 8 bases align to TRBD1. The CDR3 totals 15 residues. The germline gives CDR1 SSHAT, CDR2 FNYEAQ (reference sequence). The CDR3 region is CASSSGTGRKEKLFF. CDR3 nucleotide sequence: TGTGCTAGCAGCTCAGGGACAGGACGGAAAGAAAAACTGTTTTTT.

Here the CDR3 reads CASSQVNTGRTEAFF. The DNA for the CDR3 is TGTGCCAGCAGCCAAGTTAATACAGGGCGGACTGAAGCTTTCTTT. The chain employs TRBV3-1 and TRBJ1-1; tentatively, D is TRBD1 (6 bases). CDR1 is LGHDT, CDR2 YNNKEL, per germline (reference sequence). Trimming took off 1 base at V and 5 bases at J, with 14 bases between the two ends. CDR3 length equals 15 residues.

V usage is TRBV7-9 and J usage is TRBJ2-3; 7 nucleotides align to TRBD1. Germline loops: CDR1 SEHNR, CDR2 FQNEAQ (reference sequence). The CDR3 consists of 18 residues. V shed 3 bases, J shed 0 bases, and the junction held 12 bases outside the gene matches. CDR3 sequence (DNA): TGTGCCAGCAGCTTCCCCGAAGGACAGGCGTCTAGCACAGATACGCAGTATTTT. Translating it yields CASSFPEGQASSTDTQYF.

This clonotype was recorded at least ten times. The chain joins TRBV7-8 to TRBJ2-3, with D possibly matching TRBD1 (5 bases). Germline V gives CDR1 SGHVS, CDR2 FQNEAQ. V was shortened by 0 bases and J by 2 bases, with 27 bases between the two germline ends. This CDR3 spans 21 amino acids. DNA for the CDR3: TGTGCCAGCAGCTTAGCCGAGCAGGACATCCCTCGTGTGTCGCCCACAGATACGCAGTATTTT. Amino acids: CASSLAEQDIPRVSPTDTQYF.

The CDR3 sequence is CASSLWTGEYNEQFF. In DNA, the CDR3 is TGTGCCAGCAGTCTTTGGACGGGGGAGTACAATGAGCAGTTCTTC. The chain joins TRBV27 to TRBJ2-1; a weak D match, TRBD2 (6 bases). Looked up from germline, CDR1 is MNHEY and CDR2 is SMNVEV (reference sequence). The CDR3 has 15 amino acids. Between the trimmed V and J ends, which lost 5 bases and 4 bases, there was a span of 15 bases.

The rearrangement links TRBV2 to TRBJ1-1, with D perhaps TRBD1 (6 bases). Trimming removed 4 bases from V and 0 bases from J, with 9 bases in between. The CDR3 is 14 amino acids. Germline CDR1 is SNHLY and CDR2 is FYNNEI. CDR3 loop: CASSVGAMNTEAFF. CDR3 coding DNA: TGTGCCAGCAGTGTGGGGGCCATGAACACTGAAGCTTTCTTT.

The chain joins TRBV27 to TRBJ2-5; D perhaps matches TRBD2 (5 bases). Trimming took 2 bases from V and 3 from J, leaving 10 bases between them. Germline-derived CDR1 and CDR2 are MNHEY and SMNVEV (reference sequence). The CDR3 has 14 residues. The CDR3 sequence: CASSLRLAEETQYF. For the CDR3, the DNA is TGTGCCAGCAGTTTAAGGCTAGCCGAAGAGACCCAGTACTTC.

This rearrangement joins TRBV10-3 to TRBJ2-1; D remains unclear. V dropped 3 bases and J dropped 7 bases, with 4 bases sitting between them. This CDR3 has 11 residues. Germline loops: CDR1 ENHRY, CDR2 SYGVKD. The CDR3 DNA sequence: TGTGCCATCAGTGAAGGGAATGAGCAGTTCTTC. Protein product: CAISEGNEQFF.

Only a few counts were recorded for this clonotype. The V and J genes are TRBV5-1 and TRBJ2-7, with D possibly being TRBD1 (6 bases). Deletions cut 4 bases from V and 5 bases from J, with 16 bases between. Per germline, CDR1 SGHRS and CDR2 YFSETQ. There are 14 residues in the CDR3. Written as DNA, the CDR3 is TGCGCCAGCAGCACCGGGACAACAACGGACGAGCAGTACTTC. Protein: CASSTGTTTDEQYF.

The CDR3 DNA sequence: TGCAGTGCTAGAGGCCTAATCACAGATACGCAGTATTTT. Its translation is CSARGLITDTQYF. The genes are TRBV20-1 and TRBJ2-3; no clear D. The CDR3 runs 13 residues. Between the trimmed V and J ends, which lost 1 base and 2 bases, there was a span of 7 bases. CDR1 is DFQATT and CDR2 is SNEGSKA in the germline V gene (reference sequence).

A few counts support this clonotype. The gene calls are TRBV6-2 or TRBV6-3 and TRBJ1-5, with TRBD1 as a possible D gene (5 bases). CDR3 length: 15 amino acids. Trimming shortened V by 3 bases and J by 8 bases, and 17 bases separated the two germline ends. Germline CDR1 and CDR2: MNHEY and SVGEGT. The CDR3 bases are TGTGCCAGCAGTTATAGGGGCCCCCGGGGGGAGCCCCAGCATTTT. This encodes CASSYRGPRGEPQHF.

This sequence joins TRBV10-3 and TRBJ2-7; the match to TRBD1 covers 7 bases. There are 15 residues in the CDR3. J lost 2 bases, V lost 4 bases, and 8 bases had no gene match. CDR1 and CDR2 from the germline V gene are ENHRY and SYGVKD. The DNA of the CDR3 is TGTGCCATCAGTGCTACAGGGGAGCCAACCTACGAGCAGTACTTC. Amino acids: CAISATGEPTYEQYF.